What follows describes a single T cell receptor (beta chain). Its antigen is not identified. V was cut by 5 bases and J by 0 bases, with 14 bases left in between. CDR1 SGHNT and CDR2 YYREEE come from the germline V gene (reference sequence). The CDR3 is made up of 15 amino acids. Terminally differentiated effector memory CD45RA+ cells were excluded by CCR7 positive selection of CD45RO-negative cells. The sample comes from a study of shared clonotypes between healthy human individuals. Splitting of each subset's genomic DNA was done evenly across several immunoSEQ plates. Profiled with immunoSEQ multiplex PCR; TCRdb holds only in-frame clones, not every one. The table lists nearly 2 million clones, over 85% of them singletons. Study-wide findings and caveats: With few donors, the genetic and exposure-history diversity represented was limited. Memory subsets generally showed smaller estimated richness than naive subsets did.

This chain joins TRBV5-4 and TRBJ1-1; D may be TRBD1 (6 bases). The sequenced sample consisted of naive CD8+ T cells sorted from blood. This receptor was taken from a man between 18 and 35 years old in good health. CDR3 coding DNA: TGTGCCAGCAGTTGGGGGGACACCATGAACACTGAAGCTTTCTTT. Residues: CASSWGDTMNTEAFF.